The entry below describes one TCR beta chain. Its cognate antigen is unknown. The germline CDR1 and CDR2 sequences are KGHSH and LQKENI. V dropped 6 bases and J dropped 6 bases, with 20 bases sitting between them. The CDR3 extends over 16 amino acids. The sample originates from a study of vaccination effects on CD4 cells after COVID-19. About the research overall: Two recovered convalescent patients were sampled 16 days and one week pre-vaccination.

Data came from immunoSEQ multiplex PCR; TCRdb stores just in-frame clones and leaves some out. The sample has 35,000 to 55,000 clones, under 80% seen once; the top ten hold around a third. Antigen-specific CD4+ T cell clonotypes were called by their expansion after viral peptide-pool culture in ViraFEST. It was after nine to eleven days of culture that CD4+ T cells were isolated. The person acquired a PCR-confirmed SARS-CoV-2 infection between March and December 2020. A few million PBMC were placed in each well, which was supplemented with 10 IU/ml IL-2 and roughly 9 ug/ml peptides. In the cultures, half the medium was exchanged for IL-2 medium on days 3 and 7.

The genes are TRBV18 and TRBJ1-4, with D possibly matching TRBD1 (6 bases). Sequenced here: CD4+ T cells from PBMCs cultured with a peptide pool, sampled before COVID-19 vaccination. The receptor comes from a human donor who had a prior SARS-CoV-2 infection. CDR3 amino acids: CASSQNWGGPDEKLFF. DNA of the CDR3: TGTGCCAGCTCTCAGAACTGGGGGGGGCCGGATGAAAAACTGTTTTTT.